The next 2 T cell receptor beta chains were all read from a single sample in a study of blood T cell repertoires in COVID-19. Sequencing was performed with immunoSEQ multiplex PCR; in TCRdb, only in-frame clones are kept and a portion is missing. The sample lists fewer than 55,000 clones, 75% to 90% occurring once. The sequencing input was peripheral blood. The receptor set was obtained from a human donor with acute or convalescent COVID-19. The donor label of this sample is uncertain.

The chain carries TRBV6-5 and TRBJ2-7, with D possibly being TRBD1 (5 bases). The CDR3 runs to 15 residues. Trimming left V 5 bases short and J 3 bases short, with 17 bases between. Germline-derived CDR1 and CDR2 are MNHEY and SVGAGI. CDR3 loop: CASSRRIDSNYEQYF. CDR3 sequence (DNA): TGTGCCAGCAGTCGACGAATCGACAGCAACTACGAGCAGTACTTC.

The chain carries TRBV5-1 and TRBJ1-1; 9 bases are shared with TRBD1. The CDR3 has 14 amino acids. Germline V gene sequence: CDR1 SGHRS, CDR2 YFSETQ. V was clipped by 3 bases and J by 8 bases; unmatched bases: 8. Here the CDR3 DNA reads TGCGCCAGCAGCTCGGGACAGGGATACGAAGAAGCTTTCTTT. Its translation: CASSSGQGYEEAFF.